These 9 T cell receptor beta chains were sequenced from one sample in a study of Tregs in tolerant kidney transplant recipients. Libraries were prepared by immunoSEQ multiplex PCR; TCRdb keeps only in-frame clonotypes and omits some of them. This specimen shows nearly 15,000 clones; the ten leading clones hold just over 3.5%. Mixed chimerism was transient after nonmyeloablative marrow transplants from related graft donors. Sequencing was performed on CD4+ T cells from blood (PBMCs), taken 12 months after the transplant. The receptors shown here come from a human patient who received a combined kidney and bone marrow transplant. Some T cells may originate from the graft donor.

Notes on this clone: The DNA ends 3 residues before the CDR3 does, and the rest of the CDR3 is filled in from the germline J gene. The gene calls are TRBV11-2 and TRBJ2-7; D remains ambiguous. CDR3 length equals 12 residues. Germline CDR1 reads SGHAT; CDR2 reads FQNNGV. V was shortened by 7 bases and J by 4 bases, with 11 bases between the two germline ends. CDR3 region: CASTVDRYEQYF. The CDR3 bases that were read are TGTGCCAGCACCGTAGACCGGTACGAG.

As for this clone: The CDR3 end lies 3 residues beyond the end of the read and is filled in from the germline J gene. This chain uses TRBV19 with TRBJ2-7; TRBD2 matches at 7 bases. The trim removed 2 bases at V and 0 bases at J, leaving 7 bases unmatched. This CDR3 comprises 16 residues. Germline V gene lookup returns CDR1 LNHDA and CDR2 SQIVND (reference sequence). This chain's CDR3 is CASSISGGLSSYEQYF. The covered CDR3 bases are TGTGCCAGTAGTATATCGGGAGGACTCTCCTCCTACGAG.

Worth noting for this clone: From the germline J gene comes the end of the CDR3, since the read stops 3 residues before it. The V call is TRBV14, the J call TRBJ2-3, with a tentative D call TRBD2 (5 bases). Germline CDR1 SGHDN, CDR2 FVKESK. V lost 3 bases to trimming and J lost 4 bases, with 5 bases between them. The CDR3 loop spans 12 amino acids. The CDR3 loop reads CASSHGADTQYF. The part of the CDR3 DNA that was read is TGTGCCAGCAGCCACGGGGCAGATACG.

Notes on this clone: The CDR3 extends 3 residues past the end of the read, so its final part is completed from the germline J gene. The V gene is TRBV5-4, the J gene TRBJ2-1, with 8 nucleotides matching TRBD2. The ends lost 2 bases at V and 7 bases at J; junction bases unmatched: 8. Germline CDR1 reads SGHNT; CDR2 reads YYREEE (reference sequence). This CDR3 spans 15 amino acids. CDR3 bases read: TGTGCCAGCAGCTTATCAGCGGGAGAGAGGAATGAG. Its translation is CASSLSAGERNE. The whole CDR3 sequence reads CASSLSAGERNEQFF.

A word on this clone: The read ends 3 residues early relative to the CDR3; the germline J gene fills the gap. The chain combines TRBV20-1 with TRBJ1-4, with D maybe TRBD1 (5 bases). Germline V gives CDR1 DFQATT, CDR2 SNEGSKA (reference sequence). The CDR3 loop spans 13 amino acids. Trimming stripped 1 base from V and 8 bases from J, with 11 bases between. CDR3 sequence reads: CSARGGSPEKLFF. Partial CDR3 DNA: TGCAGTGCTAGAGGGGGCTCCCCCGAAAAA.

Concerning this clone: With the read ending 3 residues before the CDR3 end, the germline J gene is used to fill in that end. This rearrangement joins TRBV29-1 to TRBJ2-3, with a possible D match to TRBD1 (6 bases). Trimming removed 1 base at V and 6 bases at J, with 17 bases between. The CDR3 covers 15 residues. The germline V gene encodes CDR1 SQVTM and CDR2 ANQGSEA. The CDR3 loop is CSVEAGTSPLDTQYF. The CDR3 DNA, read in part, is TGCAGCGTTGAAGCCGGGACATCCCCTTTGGATACG.

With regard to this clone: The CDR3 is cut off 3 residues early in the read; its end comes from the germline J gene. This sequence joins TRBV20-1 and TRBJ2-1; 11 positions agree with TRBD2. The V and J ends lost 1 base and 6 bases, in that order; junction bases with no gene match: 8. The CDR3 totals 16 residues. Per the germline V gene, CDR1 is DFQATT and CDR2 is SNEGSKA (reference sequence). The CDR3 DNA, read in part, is TGCAGTGCTAGAGTTTTGACTAGCGGGATTGTCAATGAG. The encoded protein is CSARVLTSGIVNE. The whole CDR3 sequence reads CSARVLTSGIVNEQFF.

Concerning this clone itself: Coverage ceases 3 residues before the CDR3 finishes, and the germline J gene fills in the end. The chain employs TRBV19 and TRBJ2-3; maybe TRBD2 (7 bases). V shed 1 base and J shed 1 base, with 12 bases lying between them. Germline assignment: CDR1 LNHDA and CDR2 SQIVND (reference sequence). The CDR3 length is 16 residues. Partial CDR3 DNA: TGTGCCAGTAGTATAGTGTTGGGGGGGCGCACAGATACG. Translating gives CASSIVLGGRTDT. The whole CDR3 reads CASSIVLGGRTDTQYF. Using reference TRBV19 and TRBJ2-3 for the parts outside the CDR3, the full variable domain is DGGITQSPKYLFRKEGQNVTLSCEQNLNHDAMYWYRQDPGQGLRLIYYSQIVNDFQKGDIAEGYSVSREKKESFPLTVTSAQKNPTAFYLCASSIVLGGRTDTQYFGPGTRLTVL.

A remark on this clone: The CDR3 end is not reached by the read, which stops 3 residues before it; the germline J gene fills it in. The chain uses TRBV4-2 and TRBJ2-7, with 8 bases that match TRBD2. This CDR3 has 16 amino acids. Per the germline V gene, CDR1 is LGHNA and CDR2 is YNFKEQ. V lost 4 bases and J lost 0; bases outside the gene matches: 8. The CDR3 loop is CASSRASGQSSYEQYF. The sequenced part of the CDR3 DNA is TGTGCCAGCAGCCGGGCTAGCGGGCAAAGCTCCTACGAG.